Each of the 18 T cell receptor beta chains below was sequenced from the same sample in a study of monozygotic twins with inflammatory bowel disease. For each CDR3 protein, TCRdb gives one entry from its re-call of the 5' RACE reads, without DNA. The table lists about 450,000 distinct CDR3 sequences. Sequenced sample: blood. The receptors originated from a human donor with ulcerative colitis or Crohn's disease, or a healthy co-twin of an affected twin (not recorded which).

The chain uses TRBV28 and TRBJ1-1; with no DNA, the TCRdb D assignment of TRBD1 cannot be verified. The germline CDR1 and CDR2 sequences are MDHEN and SYDVKM. There are 14 residues in the CDR3. This chain's CDR3 is CASTNPQGEREAFF.

The V gene is TRBV29-1, the J gene TRBJ2-5. The length of the CDR3 is 12 residues. From germline, CDR1 is SQVTM and CDR2 ANQGSEA. The CDR3 region is CSVLMVEETQYF.

The rearrangement joins TRBV11-2 to TRBJ2-2. The CDR3 has 14 amino acids. CDR1 and CDR2 from the germline V gene are SGHAT and FQNNGV. The CDR3 loop is CASSLDRYTGELFF.

This chain uses TRBV24-1 with TRBJ1-2; TCRdb returns TRBD1, unconfirmable since there is no DNA. The CDR3 is made up of 15 amino acids. Germline CDR1 and CDR2: KGHDR and SFDVKD. CDR3 in amino acids: CATSDGQGVDYGYTF.

The genes are TRBV5-6 and TRBJ2-7. The germline gives CDR1 SGHDT, CDR2 YYEEEE. CDR3 length: 11 residues. CDR3 sequence reads: CASSWEREQYF.

V is TRBV29-1 and J is TRBJ1-6; the TCRdb D gene call, TRBD1, has no DNA to confirm it. Germline V gives CDR1 SQVTM, CDR2 ANQGSEA. CDR3 length equals 14 residues. CDR3 loop: CSVQTGLDNSPLHF.

This chain links TRBV10-3 with TRBJ2-5; lacking DNA, the TRBD1 call made by TCRdb goes unchecked. Germline V lookup: CDR1 ENHRY, CDR2 SYGVKD. The length of the CDR3 is 12 residues. Here the CDR3 reads CAIRGAGETQYF.

The CDR3 sequence: CASSSRLADISGANVLTF. The chain combines TRBV11-2 with TRBJ2-6; there is no DNA to check the TCRdb D call of TRBD2. CDR1 is SGHAT, CDR2 FQNNGV, per germline. The CDR3 extends over 18 amino acids.

The rearrangement joins TRBV6-5 to TRBJ1-2; the TRBD1 assignment by TCRdb is unverifiable without DNA. Germline CDR1 MNHEY, CDR2 SVGAGI. This CDR3 comprises 16 residues. The CDR3 loop reads CASSYSVDSVSYGYTF.

The gene calls are TRBV24-1 and TRBJ2-2; the D call from TCRdb, TRBD2, cannot be confirmed without DNA. Looked up from germline, CDR1 is KGHDR and CDR2 is SFDVKD. The CDR3 is 13 amino acids. CDR3 loop: CATSVGDTGELFF.

V gene TRBV2 combines with J gene TRBJ1-4. The CDR3 is 14 amino acids. CDR1 is SNHLY and CDR2 is FYNNEI in the germline V gene. CDR3 sequence: CASSEVVRNEKLFF.

V gene TRBV14 combines with J gene TRBJ2-5. The CDR3 has 13 residues. Germline V gene lookup returns CDR1 SGHDN and CDR2 FVKESK. The CDR3 spells CASSQGLGETQYF.

The rearrangement uses TRBV7-9 and TRBJ2-7. This CDR3 has 13 amino acids. Germline assignment: CDR1 SEHNR and CDR2 FQNEAQ (reference sequence). The CDR3 protein is CASSLGSLTEQYF.

This chain joins TRBV19 and TRBJ1-5. The CDR3 contains 15 residues. Germline assignment: CDR1 LNHDA and CDR2 SQIVND (reference sequence). CDR3 loop: CASKGEGNSNQPQHF. Combining the CDR3 with reference TRBV19 and TRBJ1-5 gives the whole variable domain DGGITQSPKYLFRKEGQNVTLSCEQNLNHDAMYWYRQDPGQGLRLIYYSQIVNDFQKGDIAEGYSVSREKKESFPLTVTSAQKNPTAFYLCASKGEGNSNQPQHFGDGTRLSIL.

V gene TRBV4-2 combines with J gene TRBJ1-2; lacking DNA, the TRBD1 call made by TCRdb goes unchecked. Looked up from germline, CDR1 is LGHNA and CDR2 is YNFKEQ. The CDR3 spans 13 residues. The CDR3 protein is CASSQGTADGYTF.

J is TRBJ2-6 and V is TRBV5-1; TCRdb proposes TRBD2, but this gene call is untestable without DNA. Per the germline V gene, CDR1 is SGHRS and CDR2 is YFSETQ. The CDR3 length is 16 residues. The CDR3 here is CASSSRGDSGANVLTF.

This chain connects TRBV6-1 to TRBJ2-7; no DNA is available, so the TRBD1 call from TCRdb remains unchecked. Germline CDR1 is MNHNS and CDR2 is SASEGT. The length of the CDR3 is 12 residues. CDR3 sequence: CASSEQGTEQYF.

The chain is built from TRBV5-6 and TRBJ2-4. In germline, CDR1 is SGHDT, CDR2 YYEEEE. The CDR3 has 11 residues. The chain's CDR3 is CASSLHSIQYF. Together with reference TRBV5-6 and TRBJ2-4, the CDR3 gives the full variable domain: DAGVTQSPTHLIKTRGQQVTLRCSPKSGHDTVSWYQQALGQGPQFIFQYYEEEERQRGNFPDRFSGHQFPNYSSELNVNALLLGDSALYLCASSLHSIQYFGAGTRLSVL.